The 23 T cell receptor beta chains below were found in one sample sequenced in a study. Treg sorting used a CD4+CD25+CD127-/low gate. Adaptor-ligated barcode primers were used to amplify TRBV12-4/TRBJ1-2 clonotypes. TCRdb re-called the multiplex PCR reads with MiXCR, one entry per CDR3 protein. The sample shows about a thousand distinct CDR3 sequences, 2.5% to 3% of them seen only once. The sequenced material came from Tregs sorted from blood. These receptors were obtained from a female donor with breast cancer.

This clonotype is large. This rearrangement joins TRBV12-3 or TRBV12-4 to TRBJ1-2; 8 bases are a match to TRBD1. V lost 5 bases, J lost 8 bases, and 7 bases stayed unmatched. The CDR3 runs to 13 residues. DNA for the CDR3: TGTGCCAGCAGTGTCGGACAGGGAGGCGGCTACACCTTC. It encodes CASSVGQGGGYTF.

Judged by abundance, this clonotype is large. The chain couples TRBV12-3 or TRBV12-4 to TRBJ1-2; D gene uncertain. V lost 3 bases to trimming and J lost 5 bases, with 13 bases between them. CDR3 length: 14 residues. CDR3 sequence: CASSFRRQVYGYTF. The CDR3 coding sequence is TGTGCCAGCAGTTTTCGACGGCAGGTTTATGGCTACACCTTC.

Judged by abundance, this clonotype is large (0.1 to 1%). The V call is TRBV12-3 or TRBV12-4, the J call TRBJ1-2; D is uncertain. V lost 1 base to trimming and J lost 4 bases, with 7 bases between them. This CDR3 is built from 13 residues. The CDR3 is CASSLETVYGYTF. The CDR3 DNA sequence: TGTGCCAGCAGTTTAGAAACCGTCTATGGCTACACCTTC.

By proportion, this clonotype is medium-sized (0.01 to 0.1%). This sequence joins TRBV12-3 or TRBV12-4 and TRBJ1-2; 9 bases align to TRBD1. The CDR3 is 12 residues long. J gave up 4 bases and V 8 bases, and 2 bases lay outside the gene matches. The DNA for the CDR3 is TGTGCCAGCGGGACAGGGATCTATGGCTACACCTTC. Translation: CASGTGIYGYTF.

In its sample, this clonotype is large. The rearrangement joins TRBV12-3 or TRBV12-4 to TRBJ1-2; 9 positions match TRBD1. The J segment lost 8 bases and the V segment lost 6 bases, leaving 7 bases of the junction unmatched. This CDR3 is built from 13 residues. The CDR3 loop is CASSQRTGEGYTF. The CDR3, as DNA: TGTGCCAGCAGCCAGAGGACAGGGGAGGGCTACACCTTC.

This clonotype qualifies as medium-sized. This chain joins TRBV12-3 or TRBV12-4 and TRBJ1-2; no reliable D call. Trimming pared 3 bases from V and 4 bases from J, leaving 9 bases between. The CDR3 length is 13 residues. In DNA form, the CDR3 reads TGTGCCAGCAGTTTGGTAGGGCCCTATGGCTACACCTTC. Protein product: CASSLVGPYGYTF.

This clonotype was seen once. The chain employs TRBV12-3 or TRBV12-4 and TRBJ1-2, with 8 bases identical to TRBD1. The CDR3 totals 13 residues. Losses at the gene ends were 3 bases for V and 8 bases for J; bases not matched to a gene: 5. The CDR3 loop is CASSFRTGYGYTF. The CDR3 coding sequence is TGTGCCAGCAGTTTTCGGACAGGGTACGGCTACACCTTC.

This clonotype qualifies as medium-sized. The V gene is TRBV12-3 or TRBV12-4, the J gene TRBJ1-2; D is undetermined. Trimming pared 6 bases from V and 8 bases from J, leaving 22 bases between. This CDR3 contains 15 residues. The CDR3 DNA reads as TGTGCCAGCAGAGGAGACGACATCCTGTCGGAGGGCTACACCTTC. This codes for CASRGDDILSEGYTF.

This clonotype is labeled medium-sized. The V and J genes are TRBV12-3 or TRBV12-4 and TRBJ1-2; D is possibly TRBD1 (5 bases). V gave up 3 bases and J gave up 7 bases, with 9 bases separating them. The CDR3 consists of 12 residues. The CDR3 nucleotides are TGTGCCAGCAGTTTTCGACAGAGTGGCTACACCTTC. It codes for CASSFRQSGYTF.

This clonotype is medium-sized in the sample. V usage is TRBV12-3 or TRBV12-4 and J usage is TRBJ1-2; 7 bases are a match to TRBD1. The V segment lost 3 bases and the J segment 6 bases; nucleotides outside the gene matches: 4. The CDR3 covers 13 residues. CDR3 DNA: TGTGCCAGCAGTTTCGGGACAGCAAATGGCTACACCTTC. Translating gives CASSFGTANGYTF.

By its share, this clonotype is medium-sized. The chain employs TRBV12-3 or TRBV12-4 and TRBJ1-2, with TRBD1 as a possible D gene (5 bases). The V end lost 3 bases, the J end lost 2 bases, and 22 bases lay between the germline ends. This CDR3 is built from 18 residues. The CDR3 nucleotides are TGTGCCAGCAGTTTCTGGCTCGGTGGGACCAGTAGAAACTATGGCTACACCTTC. This sequence encodes CASSFWLGGTSRNYGYTF.

This clonotype is classed as medium-sized (0.01 to 0.1%). The chain recombines TRBV12-3 or TRBV12-4 with TRBJ1-2; D not resolved. The length of the CDR3 is 14 residues. V was cut by 3 bases and J by 4 bases, with 12 bases left in between. CDR3 nucleotide sequence: TGTGCCAGCAGTTTTGGGGTTAGTAGCTATGGCTACACCTTC. Translation: CASSFGVSSYGYTF.

This clonotype is termed large. V gene TRBV12-3 or TRBV12-4 combines with J gene TRBJ1-2; 9 bases map to TRBD1. V lost 5 bases and J lost 0; bases outside the gene matches: 7. This CDR3 spans 16 amino acids. For the CDR3, the DNA is TGTGCCAGCAGTCCCGGGACAGGGCCTGCTAACTATGGCTACACCTTC. Its protein is CASSPGTGPANYGYTF.

In its sample, this clonotype ranks as medium-sized. The chain couples TRBV12-3 or TRBV12-4 to TRBJ1-2; the match to TRBD1 covers 9 bases. The CDR3 is 12 residues long. Trimming at V came to 5 bases and at J to 8 bases, leaving 3 bases not matched to a gene. The CDR3 loop is CASSGQGHGYTF. The CDR3 DNA reads as TGTGCCAGCAGTGGACAGGGGCACGGCTACACCTTC.

Relative to its sample, this clonotype is medium-sized (0.01 to 0.1%). The gene calls are TRBV12-3 or TRBV12-4 and TRBJ1-2; D not certain. The CDR3 runs to 14 residues. The V and J ends lost 6 bases and 2 bases respectively, with 13 bases between them. The CDR3 is CASSLDELNYGYTF. Written as DNA, the CDR3 is TGTGCCAGCAGCCTCGACGAGTTAAACTATGGCTACACCTTC.

By frequency in the sample, this clonotype is medium-sized (0.01 to 0.1%). The V gene is TRBV12-3 or TRBV12-4, the J gene TRBJ1-2; 9 bases agree with TRBD1. V lost 6 bases to trimming and J lost 6 bases; unmatched junction nucleotides: 5. CDR3 size: 13 residues. CDR3 DNA sequence: TGTGCCAGCAGCCCCGGACAGGGGAATGGCTACACCTTC. The encoded protein is CASSPGQGNGYTF.

By sample fraction, this clonotype is medium-sized. The J gene is TRBJ1-2, the V gene TRBV12-3 or TRBV12-4; D gene unclear. The V end was cut by 3 bases, the J end by 4 bases, with 12 bases between. The CDR3 spans 14 residues. Here the CDR3 reads CASSFTGGGYGYTF. The CDR3 DNA is TGTGCCAGCAGTTTTACGGGCGGTGGCTATGGCTACACCTTC.

By frequency in the sample, this clonotype is medium-sized. V and J are TRBV12-3 or TRBV12-4 and TRBJ1-2; 7 positions agree with TRBD1. V was clipped by 6 bases and J by 2 bases; unmatched bases: 12. This CDR3 is built from 16 residues. This chain's CDR3 is CASRILGQEDNYGYTF. In nucleotides, the CDR3 is TGTGCCAGCAGAATCCTTGGACAGGAAGACAACTATGGCTACACCTTC.

In its sample, this clonotype is medium-sized. This rearrangement joins TRBV12-3 or TRBV12-4 to TRBJ1-2; D remains unclear. This CDR3 comprises 13 residues. V lost 3 bases and J 8 bases, leaving 13 bases between the germline ends. CDR3 nucleotides: TGTGCCAGCAGTTTTCCTGGGATCCTCGGCTACACCTTC. It is translated as CASSFPGILGYTF.

This clonotype is categorized as medium-sized. The chain links TRBV12-3 or TRBV12-4 to TRBJ1-2; no clear D. V gave up 5 bases and J gave up 1 base, with 5 bases separating them. The CDR3 runs to 12 residues. The CDR3 coding sequence is TGTGCCAGCAGTACCTATAACTATGGCTACACCTTC. Its translation: CASSTYNYGYTF.

This clonotype is termed medium-sized. The genes are TRBV12-3 or TRBV12-4 and TRBJ1-2; 8 nucleotides match TRBD1. This CDR3 spans 17 amino acids. Losses at the gene ends were 6 bases for V and 8 bases for J; bases not matched to a gene: 20. The CDR3: CASRPVGTGSSMTGYTF. The CDR3 bases are TGTGCCAGCAGACCCGTCGGGACAGGCTCCAGTATGACAGGCTACACCTTC.

This clonotype is medium-sized in the sample. For the CDR3, the DNA is TGTGCCAGCAGTTTGACAGGGGATGGCTACACCTTC. Amino acid sequence: CASSLTGDGYTF. The chain links TRBV12-3 or TRBV12-4 to TRBJ1-2, with 8 bases matching TRBD1. There are 12 residues in the CDR3. V lost 3 bases and J lost 6; bases outside the gene matches: 0.

By proportion, this clonotype is large. CDR3 region: CASRPTDSPYYGYTF. The DNA for the CDR3 is TGTGCCAGCAGACCCACGGACTCTCCCTACTATGGCTACACCTTC. The chain combines TRBV12-3 or TRBV12-4 with TRBJ1-2; D uncertain. The CDR3 is made up of 15 amino acids. Deletions cut 6 bases from V and 3 bases from J, with 17 bases between.